The rows below give T cell receptor beta chains drawn from one sample of a study of CD8+ T cells in alopecia areata. Assay: immunoSEQ multiplex PCR; the TCRdb copy retains only in-frame clones and omits some. Of 140,000 to 150,000 clones listed, under 60% are singletons. The material sequenced was CD4+ T cells sorted from blood, taken at week 0. Every receptor here comes from a human donor with alopecia areata. Each CDR3 is given with its conserved first and last residue. The D gene is left open where the match is weak. The listing skips clone size in some rows; elsewhere it reads once, few, many or a size class.

D gene: -; clone size: -; J gene: TRBJ1-5; V gene: TRBV9; CDR3 protein: CASDRLGGNQPQHF; CDR3 DNA: TGTGCCAGCGACCGATTGGGGGGCAATCAGCCCCAGCATTTT
D gene: -; clone size: few; J gene: TRBJ1-6; V gene: TRBV19; CDR3 protein: CASKKQSSYNSPLHF; CDR3 DNA: TGTGCCAGCAAGAAACAGAGCTCCTATAATTCACCCCTCCACTTT
D gene: -; clone size: -; J gene: TRBJ2-6; V gene: TRBV2; CDR3 protein: CASSEQGTTGANVLTF; CDR3 DNA: TGTGCCAGCAGTGAGCAGGGTACTACTGGGGCCAACGTCCTGACTTTC
D gene: -; clone size: few; J gene: TRBJ2-5; V gene: TRBV29-1; CDR3 protein: CSASAGAGETQYF; CDR3 DNA: TGCAGCGCCTCGGCGGGGGCTGGGGAGACCCAGTACTTC
D gene: -; clone size: few; J gene: TRBJ2-1; V gene: TRBV5-4; CDR3 protein: CASSPSAATVNEQFF; CDR3 DNA: TGTGCCAGCAGCCCTAGCGCCGCGACTGTAAATGAGCAGTTCTTC
D gene: -; clone size: -; J gene: TRBJ2-5; V gene: TRBV30; CDR3 protein: CAWSDGRKETQYF; CDR3 DNA: TGTGCCTGGAGCGACGGACGGAAAGAGACCCAGTACTTC
D gene: TRBD1; clone size: -; J gene: TRBJ2-6; V gene: TRBV4-3; CDR3 protein: CASSQALQGGFSGANVLTF; CDR3 DNA: TGCGCCAGCAGCCAGGCTCTACAGGGGGGCTTCTCTGGGGCCAACGTCCTGACTTTC
D gene: TRBD1; clone size: few; J gene: TRBJ2-2; V gene: TRBV7-3; CDR3 protein: CASSISTGGLTGELFF; CDR3 DNA: TGTGCCAGCAGCATATCCACAGGGGGCCTGACCGGGGAGCTGTTTTTT
D gene: TRBD1; clone size: -; J gene: TRBJ2-1; V gene: TRBV6-5; CDR3 protein: CASNRGRGEQFF; CDR3 DNA: TGTGCCAGTAACAGGGGGCGAGGGGAGCAGTTCTTC
D gene: -; clone size: once; J gene: TRBJ1-1; V gene: TRBV5-1; CDR3 protein: CASSSETVNTEAFF; CDR3 DNA: TGCGCCAGCAGCTCGGAAACAGTGAACACTGAAGCTTTCTTT
D gene: TRBD1; clone size: -; J gene: TRBJ2-7; V gene: TRBV30; CDR3 protein: CAWSEDRATYEQYF; CDR3 DNA: TGTGCCTGGAGTGAGGACAGGGCTACCTACGAGCAGTACTTC
D gene: -; clone size: -; J gene: TRBJ1-1; V gene: TRBV19; CDR3 protein: CASSPWGVKHTEAFF; CDR3 DNA: TGTGCCAGTAGCCCATGGGGAGTTAAGCACACTGAAGCTTTCTTT
D gene: TRBD1; clone size: -; J gene: TRBJ2-1; V gene: TRBV15; CDR3 protein: CATSRRQGHEQFF; CDR3 DNA: TGTGCCACCAGCAGAAGACAGGGCCATGAGCAGTTCTTC
D gene: TRBD2; clone size: -; J gene: TRBJ2-5; V gene: TRBV30; CDR3 protein: CAWSPLRGYQETQYF; CDR3 DNA: TGTGCCTGGAGCCCGCTGCGGGGGTACCAAGAGACCCAGTACTTC
D gene: TRBD1; clone size: few; J gene: TRBJ1-4; V gene: TRBV7-2; CDR3 protein: CASTLRQGEKLFF; CDR3 DNA: TGTGCCAGCACCCTCCGACAGGGAGAAAAACTGTTTTTT
D gene: -; clone size: -; J gene: TRBJ1-6; V gene: TRBV6-1; CDR3 protein: CASSDRDYNSPLHF; CDR3 DNA: TGTGCCAGCAGTGACAGGGACTATAATTCACCCCTCCACTTT
D gene: -; clone size: -; J gene: TRBJ1-2; V gene: TRBV6-1; CDR3 protein: CASRENYGYTF; CDR3 DNA: TGTGCCAGCAGGGAGAACTATGGCTACACCTTC
D gene: -; clone size: -; J gene: TRBJ1-6; V gene: TRBV9; CDR3 protein: CASSALGDSPLHF; CDR3 DNA: TGTGCCAGCAGCGCCCTGGGGGACTCACCCCTCCACTTT
D gene: TRBD2; clone size: -; J gene: TRBJ2-1; V gene: TRBV7-2; CDR3 protein: CASSLASGYNEQFF; CDR3 DNA: TGTGCCAGCAGCTTAGCTAGCGGGTACAATGAGCAGTTCTTC
D gene: -; clone size: -; J gene: TRBJ1-6; V gene: TRBV2; CDR3 protein: CASSPTGHLTDNSPLHF; CDR3 DNA: TGTGCCAGCAGTCCGACAGGCCACCTTACCGATAATTCACCCCTCCACTTT
D gene: TRBD2; clone size: -; J gene: TRBJ2-1; V gene: TRBV4-1; CDR3 protein: CASSQGLAFALDNEQFF; CDR3 DNA: TGCGCCAGCAGCCAGGGACTAGCCTTCGCCTTAGACAATGAGCAGTTCTTC
D gene: TRBD1; clone size: -; J gene: TRBJ2-4; V gene: TRBV7-2; CDR3 protein: CASRGDRDIQYF; CDR3 DNA: TGTGCCAGCAGGGGGGACAGGGACATTCAGTACTTC
D gene: -; clone size: -; J gene: TRBJ2-1; V gene: TRBV29-1; CDR3 protein: CSLAGGRNEQFF; CDR3 DNA: TGCAGCCTAGCCGGGGGGCGCAATGAGCAGTTCTTC
D gene: TRBD1; clone size: -; J gene: TRBJ2-7; V gene: TRBV30; CDR3 protein: CAWTRDSLYEQYF; CDR3 DNA: TGTGCCTGGACACGGGACAGCCTCTACGAGCAGTACTTC
D gene: -; clone size: -; J gene: TRBJ1-5; V gene: TRBV19; CDR3 protein: CASSIDEGDVESGNQPQHF; CDR3 DNA: TGTGCCAGTAGTATCGATGAGGGAGATGTGGAAAGTGGCAATCAGCCCCAGCATTTT
D gene: -; clone size: -; J gene: TRBJ2-3; V gene: TRBV7-7; CDR3 protein: CASSLRQGSTDTQYF; CDR3 DNA: TGTGCTAGCAGCCTTCGGCAGGGTAGCACAGATACGCAGTATTTT
D gene: -; clone size: -; J gene: TRBJ1-4; V gene: TRBV15; CDR3 protein: CATSSREREKLFF; CDR3 DNA: TGTGCCACCAGCAGTAGGGAGCGTGAAAAACTGTTTTTT
D gene: TRBD1; clone size: -; J gene: TRBJ1-2; V gene: TRBV30; CDR3 protein: CAWSLNRGHGYTF; CDR3 DNA: TGTGCCTGGAGCCTCAACAGGGGACATGGCTACACCTTC
D gene: -; clone size: -; J gene: TRBJ2-5; V gene: TRBV11-2; CDR3 protein: CASSPPSLGETQYF; CDR3 DNA: TGTGCCAGCAGCCCTCCCTCCCTCGGGGAGACCCAGTACTTC
D gene: -; clone size: -; J gene: TRBJ2-4; V gene: TRBV25-1; CDR3 protein: CASSASPPAKNIQYF; CDR3 DNA: TGTGCCAGCAGTGCCTCTCCGCCAGCCAAAAACATTCAGTACTTC
D gene: -; clone size: few; J gene: TRBJ1-2; V gene: TRBV29-1; CDR3 protein: CSGSGNYGYTF; CDR3 DNA: TGCAGCGGTTCTGGGAACTATGGCTACACCTTC
D gene: TRBD1; clone size: few; J gene: TRBJ1-1; V gene: TRBV23-1; CDR3 protein: CASSQRTGEDTEAFF; CDR3 DNA: TGCGCCAGCAGTCAAAGGACAGGGGAGGACACTGAAGCTTTCTTT
D gene: -; clone size: -; J gene: TRBJ1-1; V gene: TRBV7-9; CDR3 protein: CASSSQGTGAFF; CDR3 DNA: TGTGCCAGCAGCTCGCAGGGTACGGGAGCTTTCTTT
D gene: -; clone size: -; J gene: TRBJ1-2; V gene: TRBV4-2; CDR3 protein: CASSPTTTTGGYTF; CDR3 DNA: TGTGCCAGCAGCCCCACGACGACTACAGGAGGCTACACCTTC
D gene: TRBD2; clone size: -; J gene: TRBJ2-1; V gene: TRBV4-3; CDR3 protein: CASSLRAGGGDEQFF; CDR3 DNA: TGCGCCAGCAGCCTCAGAGCGGGGGGCGGAGATGAGCAGTTCTTC
D gene: -; clone size: -; J gene: TRBJ1-1; V gene: TRBV5-6; CDR3 protein: CASSLAPRAAVEAFF; CDR3 DNA: TGTGCCAGCAGCTTGGCCCCGCGGGCAGCGGTTGAAGCTTTCTTT